A selection of T cell receptor beta chains follows, all from one sample in a study of blood T cell repertoires in COVID-19. Sequencing was performed with immunoSEQ multiplex PCR; in TCRdb, only in-frame clones are kept and a portion is missing. The sample has about 310,000 clones, 90% seen once. Material for sequencing was PBMCs or T cells enriched from blood (not recorded which). The receptors derive from a woman under 30 with acute COVID-19. Each CDR3 is given with its conserved first and last residue. Clone size, where shown, is once, few, many, or a class for clones that have expanded.

v_call,clone_size,j_call,cdr3_aa
TRBV5-8,NA,TRBJ2-7,CASSRGGLTGDEQYF
TRBV19,NA,TRBJ1-5,CATSDRGNQPQHF
TRBV7-9,NA,TRBJ2-7,CASSPPRQDEQYF
TRBV5-1,once,TRBJ2-5,CASSLSQGTQYF
TRBV9,once,TRBJ2-7,CASSVGLGHYEQYF
TRBV7-9,once,TRBJ1-2,CASSTPRTGDGYGYTF
TRBV2,NA,TRBJ2-6,CASSEVWQGAPGANVLTF
TRBV7-9,NA,TRBJ2-1,CASSFSNEQFF
TRBV5-1,once,TRBJ2-2,CASSLGQAGELFF
TRBV29-1,NA,TRBJ2-1,CSVDQFSVWGQRNEQFF
TRBV18,once,TRBJ1-1,CASSPRRIQAFF
TRBV7-2,once,TRBJ2-7,CASSLVWPRTGRRAYEQYF
TRBV7-2,NA,TRBJ1-1,CASSQDRQNTEAFF
TRBV27,NA,TRBJ2-5,CASSSVGTGGLKTQYF
TRBV5-1,NA,TRBJ2-7,CASSLGMWQGNYEQYF
TRBV11-3,NA,TRBJ2-1,CASSLGVAGGLEQFF
TRBV5-4,NA,TRBJ2-1,CASSDLAGGPISSYNEQFF
TRBV19,NA,TRBJ1-1,CASRVGGAGTEAFF
TRBV9,NA,TRBJ1-4,CASSVLGALGEKLFF
TRBV5-1,once,TRBJ2-1,CASSLGAASGIGGYNEQFF
TRBV30,NA,TRBJ2-1,CAWAMGQGAIPLF
TRBV3-1/TRBV3-2,NA,TRBJ1-1,CASRPRDSNTEAFF
TRBV6-5,once,TRBJ1-1,CASSYRGQGIPEAFF
TRBV19,NA,TRBJ1-4,CASRSTLGGEKLFF